A single sample gave rise to the 16 T cell receptor beta chains below, sequenced in a study of patients and donors after allogeneic stem cell transplantation. MiXCR, applied by TCRdb to the RT-PCR reads, yields one record per CDR3 protein. In the table there are over 200,000 distinct CDR3 sequences, about 38% of which are singletons. Sample: blood, either unsorted or a sorted T cell fraction (not recorded which). The receptors shown here come from a human donor who was either an allogeneic HSCT recipient or a stem cell or donor lymphocyte infusion donor (not recorded which). It is not recorded whose cells these are; they may come from a transplant donor.

This clonotype came up many times. The chain joins TRBV29-1 to TRBJ1-1; no clear D. The CDR3 is made up of 14 amino acids. Looked up from germline, CDR1 is SQVTM and CDR2 is ANQGSEA. V was pared by 1 base and J by 6 bases, with 15 bases between. The CDR3 bases are TGCAGCGTTGAAGGGGTTAGAGGGAGCTCTGAAGCTTTCTTT. It is translated as CSVEGVRGSSEAFF.

The chain recombines TRBV29-1 with TRBJ1-1; maybe TRBD1 (6 bases). The CDR3 totals 13 residues. V dropped 6 bases and J dropped 4 bases, with 15 bases sitting between them. Germline CDR1 is SQVTM and CDR2 is ANQGSEA. This CDR3 is CSVHRDVGTEAFF. DNA of the CDR3: TGCAGCGTCCACAGGGACGTCGGCACTGAAGCTTTCTTT.

The chain couples TRBV4-3 to TRBJ2-1; the D gene could be TRBD1 or TRBD2 (5 bases each). Germline CDR1 and CDR2: LGHNA and YSLEER. The CDR3 consists of 15 residues. V gave up 0 bases and J gave up 5 bases, with 11 bases separating them. The CDR3 DNA follows: TGCGCCAGCAGCCAAGAACGGGGACGGAACAATGAGCAGTTCTTC. Protein: CASSQERGRNNEQFF.

The chain links TRBV27 to TRBJ1-1; D is possibly TRBD1 (5 bases). V shed 6 bases and J shed 1 base, with 6 bases lying between them. The CDR3 is 12 residues long. CDR1 MNHEY and CDR2 SMNVEV come from the germline V gene (reference sequence). The chain's CDR3 is CASRTGNTEAFF. For the CDR3, the DNA is TGTGCCAGCAGAACAGGGAACACTGAAGCTTTCTTT.

The gene calls are TRBV28 and TRBJ2-1, with D perhaps TRBD1 (6 bases). There are 16 residues in the CDR3. The germline V and J ends were trimmed by 5 bases and 5 bases, with 19 bases remaining between them. CDR1 and CDR2 from the germline V gene are MDHEN and SYDVKM. Written as DNA, the CDR3 is TGTGCCAGCAGTCCAACTTCCTACAGGGATAACAATGAGCAGTTCTTC. This gives the protein CASSPTSYRDNNEQFF.

V gene TRBV20-1 combines with J gene TRBJ1-2, with D maybe TRBD1 (5 bases). CDR3 size: 11 residues. Trimming stripped 6 bases from V and 5 bases from J, with 10 bases between. The germline V gene has CDR1 DFQATT and CDR2 SNEGSKA (reference sequence). CDR3 sequence (DNA): TGCAGTGCCCTGAGGGGATATGGCTACACCTTC. It encodes CSALRGYGYTF.

This clonotype has a handful of counts. This chain joins TRBV20-1 and TRBJ1-6; D may be TRBD1 (5 bases). The CDR3 is made up of 17 amino acids. V was shortened by 3 bases and J by 5 bases, with 20 bases between the two germline ends. The germline V gene encodes CDR1 DFQATT and CDR2 SNEGSKA (reference sequence). CDR3 residues: CSARRIFQGFDNSPLHF. CDR3 DNA sequence: TGCAGTGCTAGGCGGATTTTCCAGGGATTTGATAATTCACCCCTCCACTTT.

The chain joins TRBV20-1 to TRBJ2-1; TRBD2 matches 9 bases. CDR3 size: 17 residues. The germline CDR1 and CDR2 sequences are DFQATT and SNEGSKA (reference sequence). Losses at the gene ends were 3 bases for V and 2 bases for J; bases not matched to a gene: 11. This CDR3 reads CSASGSGGAWAYNEQFF. As DNA, the CDR3 is TGCAGTGCTAGCGGTAGCGGGGGTGCCTGGGCCTACAATGAGCAGTTCTTC.

This clonotype showed up just a few times. V and J are TRBV20-1 and TRBJ1-4; perhaps TRBD1 as D (6 bases). The CDR3 consists of 16 residues. V lost 1 base and J lost 0, with 12 bases in between. Germline V gene sequence: CDR1 DFQATT, CDR2 SNEGSKA (reference sequence). CDR3 DNA: TGCAGTGCTAGAGGATACAGGGTGCCAACTAATGAAAAACTGTTTTTT. Amino acids: CSARGYRVPTNEKLFF.

The CDR3 is CASSSRRGTGGELFF. DNA for the CDR3: TGTGCCAGTAGTTCCCGCAGGGGAACGGGCGGGGAGCTGTTTTTT. This chain joins TRBV19 and TRBJ2-2, with D possibly being TRBD1 (6 bases). Germline V gene data show CDR1 as LNHDA and CDR2 as SQIVND (reference sequence). The CDR3 has 15 residues. V lost 5 bases and J 7 bases, leaving 17 bases between the germline ends. The variable domain in full, completed from reference TRBV19 and TRBJ2-2, reads DGGITQSPKYLFRKEGQNVTLSCEQNLNHDAMYWYRQDPGQGLRLIYYSQIVNDFQKGDIAEGYSVSREKKESFPLTVTSAQKNPTAFYLCASSSRRGTGGELFFGEGSRLTVL.

V usage is TRBV12-3 or TRBV12-4 and J usage is TRBJ1-6; TRBD1 is a possible D gene (6 bases). V lost 6 bases and J 10 bases, leaving 13 bases between the germline ends. The CDR3 sequence is 13 residues long. CDR3 residues: CASSSTGRSPLHF. The CDR3 DNA reads as TGTGCCAGCAGCTCGACAGGACGGTCACCCCTCCACTTT.

This clonotype is a singleton in its sample. The V and J genes are TRBV15 and TRBJ2-5, with 8 bases matching TRBD1. The length of the CDR3 is 14 residues. Germline assignment: CDR1 LNHNV and CDR2 YYDKDF (reference sequence). The V segment lost 5 bases and the J segment 4 bases; nucleotides outside the gene matches: 6. The CDR3 is CATSARTGRETQYF. The CDR3 DNA sequence: TGTGCCACCAGCGCCCGGACAGGGAGAGAGACCCAGTACTTC. The full variable domain, with the rest looked up from reference TRBV15 and TRBJ2-5, is DAMVIQNPRYQVTQFGKPVTLSCSQTLNHNVMYWYQQKSSQAPKLLFHYYDKDFNNEADTPDNFQSRRPNTSFCFLDIRSPGLGDTAMYLCATSARTGRETQYFGPGTRLLVL.

V is TRBV10-3 and J is TRBJ1-5, with D perhaps TRBD1 (5 bases). CDR3 size: 15 residues. V was clipped by 3 bases and J by 5 bases, with 14 bases between them. CDR1 and CDR2 from the germline V gene are ENHRY and SYGVKD. Written as DNA, the CDR3 is TGTGCCATCAGTGAATTCGCAGGGATTGATCAGCCCCAGCATTTT. Amino acids: CAISEFAGIDQPQHF.

This clonotype was seen a handful of times. The J gene is TRBJ2-1, the V gene TRBV27; D is undetermined. The V gene's germline CDR1 is MNHEY and CDR2 SMNVEV (reference sequence). The CDR3 sequence is 11 residues long. V was pared by 8 bases and J by 6 bases, with 8 bases between. This CDR3 is CASGDLNEQFF. The CDR3 DNA reads as TGTGCCAGCGGCGATCTCAATGAGCAGTTCTTC.

This chain joins TRBV12-3 or TRBV12-4 and TRBJ1-3; TRBD1 might be the D (5 bases). V was shortened by 3 bases and J by 4 bases, with 10 bases between the two germline ends. The CDR3 is made up of 14 amino acids. Here the CDR3 DNA reads TGTGCCAGCAGTTTCCGGGACCGCGGAAACACCATATATTTT. It encodes CASSFRDRGNTIYF.

The chain has TRBV7-2 and TRBJ2-5; the match to TRBD2 covers 10 bases. There are 14 residues in the CDR3. Germline V gene sequence: CDR1 SGHTA, CDR2 FQGNSA. After removal of 7 bases from V and 3 bases from J, the junction contained 5 bases not matched to a gene. CDR3 loop: CASTPGTSEETQYF. CDR3 coding DNA: TGTGCCAGCACCCCCGGGACTAGCGAAGAGACCCAGTACTTC.